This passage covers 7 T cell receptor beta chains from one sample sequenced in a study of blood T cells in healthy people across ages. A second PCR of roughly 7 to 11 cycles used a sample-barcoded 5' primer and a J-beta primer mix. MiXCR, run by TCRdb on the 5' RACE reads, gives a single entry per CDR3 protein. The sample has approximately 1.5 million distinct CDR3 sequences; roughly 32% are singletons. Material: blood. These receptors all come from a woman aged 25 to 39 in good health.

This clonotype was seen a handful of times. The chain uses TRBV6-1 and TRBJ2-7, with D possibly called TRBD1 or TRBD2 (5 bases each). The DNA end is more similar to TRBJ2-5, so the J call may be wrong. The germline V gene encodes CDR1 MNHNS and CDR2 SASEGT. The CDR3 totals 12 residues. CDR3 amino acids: CASSELGGTQYF. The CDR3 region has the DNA TGTGCCAGCAGTGAACTTGGGGGGACCCAGTACTTC.

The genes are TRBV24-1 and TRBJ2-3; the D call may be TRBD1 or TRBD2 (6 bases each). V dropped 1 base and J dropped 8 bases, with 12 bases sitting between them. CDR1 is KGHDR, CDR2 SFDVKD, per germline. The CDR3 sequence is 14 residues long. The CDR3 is CATSDFPGGGTQYF. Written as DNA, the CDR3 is TGTGCCACCAGTGATTTCCCTGGAGGGGGTACGCAGTATTTT.

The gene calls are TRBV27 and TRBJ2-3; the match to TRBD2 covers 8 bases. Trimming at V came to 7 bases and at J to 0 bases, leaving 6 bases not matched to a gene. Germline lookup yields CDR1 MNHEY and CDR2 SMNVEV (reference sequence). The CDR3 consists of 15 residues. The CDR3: CASTREGRSTDTQYF. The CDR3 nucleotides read TGTGCCAGCACCCGGGAGGGCCGCAGCACAGATACGCAGTATTTT.

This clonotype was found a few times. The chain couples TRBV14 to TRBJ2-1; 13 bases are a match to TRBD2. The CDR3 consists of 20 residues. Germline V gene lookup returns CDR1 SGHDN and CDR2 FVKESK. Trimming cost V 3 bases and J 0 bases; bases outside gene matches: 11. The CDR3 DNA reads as TGTGCCAGCAGCCATCCCGGGACTAGCGGGGTATTAAGCTCCTACAATGAGCAGTTCTTC. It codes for CASSHPGTSGVLSSYNEQFF.

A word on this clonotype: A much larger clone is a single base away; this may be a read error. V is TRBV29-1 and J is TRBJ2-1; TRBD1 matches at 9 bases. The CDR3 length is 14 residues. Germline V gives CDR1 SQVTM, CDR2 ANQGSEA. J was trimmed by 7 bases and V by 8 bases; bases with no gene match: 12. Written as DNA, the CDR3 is TGCAGCATCGACGGACAGGGGTCAGGGAATGAGCAGTTCTTC. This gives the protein CSIDGQGSGNEQFF.

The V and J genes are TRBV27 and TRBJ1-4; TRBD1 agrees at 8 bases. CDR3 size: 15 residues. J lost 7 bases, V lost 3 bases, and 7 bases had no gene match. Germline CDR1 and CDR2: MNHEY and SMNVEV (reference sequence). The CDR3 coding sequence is TGTGCCAGCAGTTTTGGTACAGGGGGAGTTGAAAAACTGTTTTTT. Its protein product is CASSFGTGGVEKLFF.

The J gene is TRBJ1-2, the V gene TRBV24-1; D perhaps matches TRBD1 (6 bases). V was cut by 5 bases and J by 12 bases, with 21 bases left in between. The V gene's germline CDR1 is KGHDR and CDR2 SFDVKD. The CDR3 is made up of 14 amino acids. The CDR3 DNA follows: TGTGCCACCAGTGCGGGAACAGGGAAGCTCGGCCACACCTTC. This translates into CATSAGTGKLGHTF.